This T cell receptor (beta chain) was recorded in a study of CD8 T cells in Susac syndrome. An input of roughly 0.45 to 1 ug of RNA was subjected to reverse transcription using random hexamers. Amplification of the TCR beta CDR3 was carried out by immunoSEQ multiplex PCR, which spanned a total of 54 Vbeta and 13 Jbeta segments. MiXCR, applied by TCRdb to the immunoSEQ multiplex PCR reads, yields one record per CDR3 protein. The sample yields 160,000 or so distinct CDR3 sequences, 90% to 95% seen once. Treatment-naive patients with stable or active relapsing-remitting disease were the multiple sclerosis controls. The CDR3 has 14 residues. V was pared by 5 bases and J by 1 base, with 11 bases between.

The sequenced sample consisted of CD8+ T cells from PBMCs. The TCR sequence derives from a human donor with multiple sclerosis. The chain uses TRBV12-3 or TRBV12-4 and TRBJ1-1, with a tentative D call TRBD1 (5 bases). CDR3 amino acids: CASSATARNTEAFF. In DNA form, the CDR3 reads TGTGCCAGCAGTGCGACAGCCAGGAACACTGAAGCTTTCTTT.